This is a list of T cell receptor beta chains from one sample in a study of CD8+ T cells in alopecia areata. Assay: immunoSEQ multiplex PCR; the TCRdb copy retains only in-frame clones and omits some. This table holds about 23,000 clones, roughly 50% found once. What was sequenced was NKG2D-high CD8+ T cells sorted from blood. These receptors were collected from a human donor with alopecia areata. Both conserved end residues are part of each CDR3. Fields, in order: V gene, J gene, clone size, D gene, CDR3 DNA, CDR3 protein. The D gene is left open where the match is weak. Clone size, where shown, is once, few, many, or a class for clones that have expanded.

TRBV7-8	TRBJ1-2	.	.	TGTGCCAGCAGCCCAGGAGCGATTACCTATGGCTACACCTTC	CASSPGAITYGYTF
TRBV19	TRBJ2-1	.	TRBD1	TGTGCCAGTAGTCGGGACAGGGTCTCCTACAATGAGCAGTTCTTC	CASSRDRVSYNEQFF
TRBV7-3	TRBJ2-1	.	TRBD2	TGTGCCAGCAGCTCGACTAGCGGGAGATTAGATGAGCAGTTCTTC	CASSSTSGRLDEQFF
TRBV7-6	TRBJ2-7	.	.	TGTGCCAGCAGCTTAGCGCCGGGAACCTACGAGCAGTACTTC	CASSLAPGTYEQYF
TRBV29-1	TRBJ1-1	.	.	TGCAGCGCCGGACGGGTCGGGGCTGAAGCTTTCTTT	CSAGRVGAEAFF
TRBV11-2	TRBJ2-7	few	.	TGTGCCAGCAGCCTAGGGACCGGTACCTACGAGCAGTACTTC	CASSLGTGTYEQYF
TRBV5-1	TRBJ2-1	.	.	TGCGCCAGCAGCTTTACAGGGTCGTTTTACAATGAGCAGTTCTTC	CASSFTGSFYNEQFF
TRBV13	TRBJ2-1	few	.	TGTGCCAGCAGCCGTACGTGGGACTCGGCCTACAATGAGCAGTTCTTC	CASSRTWDSAYNEQFF
TRBV9	TRBJ2-3	.	.	TGTGCCAGCAGCGTATGGGGGGAAATCACAGATACGCAGTATTTT	CASSVWGEITDTQYF
TRBV29-1	TRBJ2-7	few	.	TGCAGCGTCCGGGACGGGAACGAGCAGTACTTC	CSVRDGNEQYF
TRBV7-6	TRBJ1-2	few	.	TGTGCCAGCAGCCTACCCGGGGGGGGCGCGGATGGCTACACCTTC	CASSLPGGGADGYTF
TRBV7-9	TRBJ2-7	.	.	TGTGCCAGCAGCTCCTGGTGGTTTTGGCAGTACTTC	CASSSWWFWQYF
TRBV9	TRBJ1-1	.	.	TGTGCCAGCAGCACTTCAGGGGAGGGCACTGAAGCTTTCTTT	CASSTSGEGTEAFF
TRBV7-6	TRBJ2-7	.	.	TGTGCCAGCAGCTTAGTCGCGGGATCCAACTCCTACGAGCAGTACTTC	CASSLVAGSNSYEQYF
TRBV5-8	TRBJ1-2	.	.	TGTGCCAGCAGCTTGAGGGGAGGTGGCTACACCTTC	CASSLRGGGYTF
TRBV5-1	TRBJ2-1	.	TRBD2	TGCGCCAGCAGCCCCCACCCAGGGACTAGCGGGGCAAGAACAACCTACAATGAGCAGTTCTTC	CASSPHPGTSGARTTYNEQFF
TRBV7-6	TRBJ2-1	.	TRBD2	TGTGCCAGCAGCTTCGCGTTCAGGGCTAGCGGGAGTCATGATGAGCAGTTCTTC	CASSFAFRASGSHDEQFF
TRBV19	TRBJ2-2	few	.	TGTGCCAGTAGTTTAGGGGGCACCGGGGAGCTGTTTTTT	CASSLGGTGELFF
TRBV27	TRBJ2-5	.	.	TGTGCCAGCAGTTTGGGGCAGAACGGGGAGACCCAGTACTTC	CASSLGQNGETQYF
TRBV7-2	TRBJ2-5	few	.	TGTGCCAGCAGCTTAAATTGGCAAGAGACCCAGTACTTC	CASSLNWQETQYF
TRBV27	TRBJ2-1	.	TRBD1	TGTGCCAGCTCGGACAGGGGTTCCTACAATGAGCAGTTCTTC	CASSDRGSYNEQFF
TRBV15	TRBJ2-7	.	.	TGTGCCACCAGCAGCCGGGACGGAGTCTACGAGCAGTACTTC	CATSSRDGVYEQYF
TRBV7-6	TRBJ2-1	.	TRBD2	TGTGCCAGCAGCTACGGCGGGGGCAATGAGCAGTTCTTC	CASSYGGGNEQFF
TRBV27	TRBJ1-6	.	TRBD1	TGTGCCAGCAGTCCCGGGACAGGGTCGTATTCACCCCTCCACTTT	CASSPGTGSYSPLHF
TRBV7-9	TRBJ2-1	.	.	TGTGCCAGCAGCTTAACGGGACCAGGGGCCTACAATGAGCAGTTCTTC	CASSLTGPGAYNEQFF
TRBV14	TRBJ2-7	.	TRBD1	TGTGCCAGCAGCCACAAGGACAGGGGGCCCCTCGAGCAGTACTTC	CASSHKDRGPLEQYF
TRBV30	TRBJ1-1	.	.	TGTGCCTGGCTATCGGAACCTGAAGCTTTCTTT	CAWLSEPEAFF
TRBV6-5	TRBJ1-1	.	TRBD1	TGTGCCAGTAAAAGACAGGGAAACACTGAAGCTTTCTTT	CASKRQGNTEAFF
TRBV12-5	TRBJ2-7	few	.	TGTGCTAGTGGTTTGGATATCTACGAGCAGTACTTC	CASGLDIYEQYF
TRBV9	TRBJ2-3	.	.	TGTGCCAGCCAGGTAGCGGACTTCACAGATACGCAGTATTTT	CASQVADFTDTQYF
TRBV28	TRBJ2-3	once	TRBD1	TGTGCCAGCAGTTTAGGTACCGGGACAGGGGCGGCAGATACGCAGTATTTT	CASSLGTGTGAADTQYF
TRBV9	TRBJ1-1	.	.	TGTGCCAGCGGGGGGCCTGAAGCTTTCTTT	CASGGPEAFF
TRBV15	TRBJ2-2	.	.	TGTGCCACCAGCAGAGATTTTGCGGGCGCGAACACCGGGGAGCTGTTTTTT	CATSRDFAGANTGELFF
TRBV29-1	TRBJ2-2	.	TRBD2	TGCAGCGTAGCCGGGACTAGCGGGAGAGGGGCCACCGGGGAGCTGTTTTTT	CSVAGTSGRGATGELFF
TRBV7-9	TRBJ2-7	.	TRBD2	TGTGCCAGCAGCTTAGTGGAGGCTAGCGGGAGTTACGAGCAGTACTTC	CASSLVEASGSYEQYF
TRBV28	TRBJ2-4	.	.	TGTGCCAGCAGTTTATCCCGGGACCGGCCGTACTTC	CASSLSRDRPYF
TRBV12-5	TRBJ2-5	few	.	TGTGCTAGTGGACCAAATAGGGAGACCCAGTACTTC	CASGPNRETQYF
TRBV7-9	TRBJ2-1	.	TRBD2	TGTGCCAGCAGCTTAATGCGGGAGACCTCTGGGCGGTACAATGAGCAGTTCTTC	CASSLMRETSGRYNEQFF
TRBV5-4	TRBJ2-5	.	.	TGTGCCAGCAGCGGCCTCGGTGACACCGAGACCCAGTACTTC	CASSGLGDTETQYF
TRBV5-1	TRBJ2-7	.	TRBD1	TGCGCCAGCAGCTTGGCCGGGACAGGGGGCAACGAGCAGTACTTC	CASSLAGTGGNEQYF
TRBV14	TRBJ1-1	few	.	TGTGCCAGCAGCCGTCTTGGCACTGAAGCTTTCTTT	CASSRLGTEAFF
TRBV15	TRBJ2-5	.	TRBD2	TGTGCCACCAGCAGAGATCTAGCGGGGTATTTCCAAGAGACCCAGTACTTC	CATSRDLAGYFQETQYF
TRBV27	TRBJ1-5	.	.	TGTGCCAGCAGTTTTTATAGCAATCAGCCCCAGCATTTT	CASSFYSNQPQHF
TRBV7-9	TRBJ1-2	.	.	TGTGCCAGCACCCGAGGGGCAGTCTATGGCTACACCTTC	CASTRGAVYGYTF
TRBV14	TRBJ2-5	.	.	TGTGCCAGCAGCCAAACGGGAGCCGATAGCGAAGAGACCCAGTACTTC	CASSQTGADSEETQYF
TRBV5-1	TRBJ2-1	.	TRBD2	TGCGCCAGCAGCTTCGGTCTGCTAGCGGGCCTCTCCTACAATGAGCAGTTCTTC	CASSFGLLAGLSYNEQFF
TRBV27	TRBJ2-3	.	.	TGTGCCAGCAGTCGGGCGGGGTACACAGATACGCAGTATTTT	CASSRAGYTDTQYF
TRBV28	TRBJ2-1	few	.	TGTGCCAGCAGGCCATCCCTAGCCGCGGCATACAATGAGCAGTTCTTC	CASRPSLAAAYNEQFF
TRBV15	TRBJ2-7	.	TRBD2	TGTGCCACCAGTCGTGGGACTAGCGGGAGTTACGAGCAGTACTTC	CATSRGTSGSYEQYF
TRBV7-2	TRBJ2-5	.	TRBD1	TGTGCCAGCAGCTACGCAGGGGGCAGGAAGACCCAGTACTTC	CASSYAGGRKTQYF
TRBV25-1	TRBJ2-2	.	.	TGTGCCAGCGGTCGGGAGCGGAACACCGGGGAGCTGTTTTTT	CASGRERNTGELFF
TRBV27	TRBJ2-7	.	TRBD2	TGTGCCAGCAGTTTAAGCCGGACTAGCTCATACGAGCAGTACTTC	CASSLSRTSSYEQYF
TRBV7-9	TRBJ2-5	.	TRBD1	TGTGCCAGCAGCTCGACAGGGGATTGGGGAGAGACCCAGTACTTC	CASSSTGDWGETQYF
TRBV28	TRBJ1-1	.	.	TGTGCCAGCAGTTGGGGGGGACTGAACACTGAAGCTTTCTTT	CASSWGGLNTEAFF
TRBV27	TRBJ2-5	.	.	TGTGCCAGCAGGACGCACAGGGAGGGCGAAGAGACCCAGTACTTC	CASRTHREGEETQYF